The 16 T cell receptor beta chains below were found in one sample sequenced in a study of technical replicates of blood from a handful of donors. Measured with immunoSEQ multiplex PCR; TCRdb has only the in-frame clones, and not every one. The table shows almost 70,000 clones, with 88% occurring only once. The sequenced sample was PBMCs. The receptors were gathered from a human donor in good health. Some clones in this sample may be carry-over from other donors' samples.

This chain joins TRBV7-3 and TRBJ2-1; 9 bases agree with TRBD2. Germline V gene data show CDR1 as SGHTA and CDR2 as FQGTGA. Trimming cost V 5 bases and J 8 bases; bases outside gene matches: 13. The CDR3 consists of 16 residues. The CDR3 here is CASSLRGAGGMDEQFF. As DNA, the CDR3 is TGTGCCAGCAGCCTTCGGGGAGCGGGGGGAATGGATGAGCAGTTCTTC.

The chain employs TRBV5-6 and TRBJ1-4; D possibly corresponds to TRBD1 (5 bases). V was pared by 0 bases and J by 7 bases, with 10 bases between. Germline V gene data show CDR1 as SGHDT and CDR2 as YYEEEE. This CDR3 comprises 14 residues. The CDR3 reads CASSLVQQGEKLFF. DNA of the CDR3: TGTGCCAGCAGCTTGGTACAGCAGGGTGAAAAACTGTTTTTT.

J is TRBJ2-3 and V is TRBV7-2; TRBD2 matches 11 bases. J lost 7 bases, V lost 6 bases, and 6 bases had no gene match. The CDR3 length is 14 residues. CDR1 SGHTA and CDR2 FQGNSA come from the germline V gene. The chain's CDR3 is CASRAGLAAYTQYF. The CDR3 DNA reads TGTGCCAGCAGGGCGGGACTAGCGGCATATACGCAGTATTTT.

The chain uses TRBV4-3 and TRBJ1-4, with D possibly TRBD1 on 5 matching bases. The CDR3 is 13 amino acids. Germline V gene lookup returns CDR1 LGHNA and CDR2 YSLEER. V was clipped by 1 base and J by 16 bases, with 16 bases between them. The CDR3 nucleotides read TGCGCCAGCAGCCAAGTACCGGGCGGGGGGGAGTTTTTT. Amino acid sequence: CASSQVPGGGEFF.

The chain uses TRBV5-1 and TRBJ2-1; 10 nucleotides line up with TRBD2. CDR3 size: 15 residues. Per germline, CDR1 SGHRS and CDR2 YFSETQ. V lost 4 bases, J lost 4 bases, and 5 bases stayed unmatched. CDR3 sequence reads: CASSVTSGEYNEQFF. The CDR3 DNA reads TGCGCCAGCAGCGTCACTAGCGGGGAGTACAATGAGCAGTTCTTC.

This rearrangement joins TRBV7-2 to TRBJ2-5; 7 positions agree with TRBD2. J lost 2 bases, V lost 6 bases, and 6 bases had no gene match. Germline V gene lookup returns CDR1 SGHTA and CDR2 FQGNSA. This CDR3 is 14 amino acids long. The CDR3 region is CASRGGGGQETQYF. The CDR3, as DNA: TGTGCCAGCAGAGGCGGGGGTGGACAAGAGACCCAGTACTTC. Looking up the rest from reference TRBV7-2 and TRBJ2-5 gives the full variable domain: GAGVSQSPSNKVTEKGKDVELRCDPISGHTALYWYRQSLGQGLEFLIYFQGNSAPDKSGLPSDRFSAERTGGSVSTLTIQRTQQEDSAVYLCASRGGGGQETQYFGPGTRLLVL.

V gene TRBV6-6 combines with J gene TRBJ2-7; perhaps TRBD1 as D (6 bases). The germline CDR1 and CDR2 sequences are MNHNY and SVGAGI (reference sequence). The CDR3 extends over 15 amino acids. V was pared by 7 bases and J by 7 bases, with 23 bases between. CDR3 protein: CASTAGRGLSKEQYF. Written as DNA, the CDR3 is TGTGCCAGCACCGCCGGAAGGGGGTTGAGCAAGGAGCAGTACTTC.

This sequence joins TRBV5-4 and TRBJ1-2; 7 bases line up with TRBD1. V shed 3 bases, J shed 4 bases, and the junction held 6 bases outside the gene matches. There are 14 residues in the CDR3. Germline assignment: CDR1 SGHNT and CDR2 YYREEE (reference sequence). CDR3 nucleotide sequence: TGTGCCAGCAGCTCCCGACAGGGACTCTATGGCTACACCTTC. Residues: CASSSRQGLYGYTF.

The V gene is TRBV18, the J gene TRBJ1-2; D might be TRBD1 (6 bases). Germline CDR1 and CDR2: KGHSH and LQKENI. V was trimmed by 0 bases and J by 8 bases, leaving 16 bases between them. CDR3 size: 15 residues. CDR3: CASSPPGTLFGGYTF. The DNA for the CDR3 is TGTGCCAGCTCACCACCAGGGACACTCTTCGGCGGCTACACCTTC.

CDR3 nucleotide sequence: TGCGCCAGCAGCTTGGAGGGCGGACAGGAGTACCAAGAGACCCAGTACTTC. Translation: CASSLEGGQEYQETQYF. The genes are TRBV5-1 and TRBJ2-5; the match to TRBD1 covers 7 bases. Germline V gene sequence: CDR1 SGHRS, CDR2 YFSETQ. The trim removed 0 bases at V and 0 bases at J, leaving 8 bases unmatched. This CDR3 is 17 amino acids long.

The rearrangement uses TRBV5-1 and TRBJ1-2; 7 bases line up with TRBD1. The CDR3 has 15 residues. Germline CDR1 and CDR2: SGHRS and YFSETQ. V shed 4 bases, J shed 3 bases, and the junction held 9 bases outside the gene matches. CDR3 nucleotides: TGCGCCAGCAGCCTGGGGACAGAGACTTACTATGGCTACACCTTC. Translated, it gives CASSLGTETYYGYTF.

The gene calls are TRBV5-1 and TRBJ1-1; D perhaps matches TRBD1 (5 bases). The CDR3 covers 15 residues. Trimming cost V 4 bases and J 1 base, with 14 bases left between them. Germline-derived CDR1 and CDR2 are SGHRS and YFSETQ. CDR3 sequence: CASSKTELGNTEAFF. In DNA, the CDR3 is TGCGCCAGCAGCAAGACAGAGCTGGGGAACACTGAAGCTTTCTTT.

This rearrangement joins TRBV6-5 to TRBJ1-2; a weak D match, TRBD1 (6 bases). The germline CDR1 and CDR2 sequences are MNHEY and SVGAGI. The V and J ends lost 0 bases and 5 bases respectively, with 16 bases between them. The CDR3 is 16 amino acids. The CDR3 nucleotides read TGTGCCAGCAGTTACTCTGGGACATTCACCATTTATGGCTACACCTTC. Protein product: CASSYSGTFTIYGYTF.

This clone occurred once. This chain joins TRBV7-9 and TRBJ2-3, with 7 bases lining up with TRBD1. The germline V gene has CDR1 SEHNR and CDR2 FQNEAQ (reference sequence). The V segment lost 3 bases and the J segment 0 bases; nucleotides outside the gene matches: 3. CDR3 length: 15 residues. The CDR3 coding sequence is TGTGCCAGCAGCTTTTACAGGGGAAGCACAGATACGCAGTATTTT. It translates to CASSFYRGSTDTQYF.

The CDR3 coding sequence is TGTGCCAGTAGAGTAGGGGGCACAGATACGCAGTATTTT. Its translation is CASRVGGTDTQYF. This chain uses TRBV19 with TRBJ2-3; D possibly corresponds to TRBD1 (5 bases). The CDR3 loop spans 13 amino acids. Germline assignment: CDR1 LNHDA and CDR2 SQIVND (reference sequence). V shed 6 bases and J shed 1 base, with 8 bases lying between them.

This clone was observed a few times. J is TRBJ2-7 and V is TRBV7-9; 8 nucleotides agree with TRBD1. With 7 bases clipped from V and 5 bases from J, the junction kept 10 bases outside the gene matches. CDR3 length equals 14 residues. CDR1 is SEHNR and CDR2 is FQNEAQ in the germline V gene (reference sequence). This CDR3 is CASTMTGVTHEQYF. DNA of the CDR3: TGTGCCAGCACTATGACAGGGGTTACCCACGAGCAGTACTTC.